What follows are 5 T cell receptor beta chains derived from one specimen sequenced in a study of radiotherapy plus CTLA-4 blockade in lung cancer. TCRdb's table, derived via immunoSEQ multiplex PCR, lists solely in-frame clones and lacks some. The sample has approximately 95,000 clones, approximately 78% seen once. This material consisted of peripheral blood, taken from a patient treated with radiotherapy plus ipilimumab. These receptors all come from a human donor with non-small cell lung cancer who had a partial response to radiotherapy plus ipilimumab.

The chain employs TRBV6-1 and TRBJ1-3; 7 positions match TRBD1. Germline assignment: CDR1 MNHNS and CDR2 SASEGT. CDR3 length: 13 residues. V shed 6 bases, J shed 5 bases, and the junction held 4 bases outside the gene matches. CDR3 bases: TGTGCCAGCAGGCCGGGACAGAGAAACACCATATATTTT. It yields the protein CASRPGQRNTIYF.

In the case of this clone: The junction departs from germline at one end; a sequencing error may be responsible. The chain carries TRBV6-1 and TRBJ1-1; the match to TRBD1 covers 8 bases. This CDR3 contains 17 residues. CDR1 is MNHNS and CDR2 is SASEGT in the germline V gene. The chain's CDR3 is CAISEHGTGQGDTEAFF. CDR3 nucleotide sequence: TGTGCCATCAGTGAACACGGGACAGGTCAGGGCGACACTGAAGCTTTCTTT.

As concerns this clone: Other DNA sequences in the same sample also yield this CDR3. The chain employs TRBV5-1 and TRBJ2-7, with 11 bases that match TRBD2. The CDR3 is made up of 15 amino acids. Germline loops: CDR1 SGHRS, CDR2 YFSETQ. The junction had 5 bases not matched to a gene; V was cut back by 4 bases and J by 2 bases. CDR3 nucleotide sequence: TGCGCCAGCAGCGGGACTAGCGGAGCCACCTACGAGCAGTACTTC. Protein sequence: CASSGTSGATYEQYF. The entire variable domain, with the rest obtained from reference TRBV5-1 and TRBJ2-7, is as follows: KAGVTQTPRYLIKTRGQQVTLSCSPISGHRSVSWYQQTPGQGLQFLFEYFSETQRNKGNFPGRFSGRQFSNSRSEMNVSTLELGDSALYLCASSGTSGATYEQYFGPGTRLTVT.

The chain employs TRBV28 and TRBJ2-3; 11 bases agree with TRBD2. Germline trimming cut 5 bases from V and 3 bases from J; bases unmatched to any gene: 7. The CDR3 covers 16 residues. The germline V gene encodes CDR1 MDHEN and CDR2 SYDVKM. CDR3 in amino acids: CASSLQGLAETDTQYF. The CDR3 DNA reads TGTGCCAGCAGTCTGCAGGGACTAGCGGAAACAGATACGCAGTATTTT. Drawing the rest from reference TRBV28 and TRBJ2-3, the complete variable domain is DVKVTQSSRYLVKRTGEKVFLECVQDMDHENMFWYRQDPGLGLRLIYFSYDVKMKEKGDIPEGYSVSREKKERFSLILESASTNQTSMYLCASSLQGLAETDTQYFGPGTRLTVL.

The genes are TRBV11-2 and TRBJ1-2; TRBD1 matches at 8 bases. Germline assignment: CDR1 SGHAT and CDR2 FQNNGV. V gave up 0 bases and J gave up 8 bases; unmatched junction bases: 2. The CDR3 spans 13 residues. The CDR3 loop reads CASSLDRGRGYTF. The CDR3, as DNA: TGTGCCAGCAGCTTAGACAGGGGGCGAGGCTACACCTTC.